The entry that follows covers one T cell receptor (beta chain) sequence. The data derive from a study of blood T cells in healthy people across ages. A second PCR of roughly 7 to 11 cycles used a sample-barcoded 5' primer and a J-beta primer mix. TCRdb re-called the 5' RACE reads through MiXCR, storing one row per CDR3 protein. The sample carries some 790,000 distinct CDR3 sequences, 25% to 30% recorded once. V gave up 1 base and J gave up 0 bases, with 18 bases separating them. The CDR3 is 18 amino acids. CDR1 is SGHRS and CDR2 is YFSETQ in the germline V gene. The TCR comes from a woman of 80 years or more in good health. The rearrangement links TRBV5-1 to TRBJ2-3; TRBD1 might be the D (7 bases). Sequencing used blood. The CDR3 reads CASSLKAGGGLSTDTQYF. The CDR3 nucleotides are TGCGCCAGCAGCTTGAAGGCAGGGGGAGGACTGAGCACAGATACGCAGTATTTT.